This TCR beta chain was documented in a study of T cells after yellow fever vaccination. This clonotype was observed a handful of times. Its specificity is unknown. Study-wide findings and caveats: On re-exposure, the response was weaker but peaked faster, at day 5 versus 15.

The authors made TCR cDNA by 5'RACE template switching, adding a universal primer site and UMIs. MiXCR, applied by TCRdb to the 5' RACE reads, yields one record per CDR3 protein. In the table there are over 300,000 distinct CDR3 sequences, approximately 4% of which are singletons. Germline V gene lookup returns CDR1 SGHRS and CDR2 YFSETQ. The V segment lost 4 bases and the J segment 3 bases; nucleotides outside the gene matches: 9. This CDR3 contains 15 residues. The sample here was PBMCs, taken 5 days after the yellow fever booster vaccination. J is TRBJ1-2 and V is TRBV5-1; 7 nucleotides line up with TRBD1. The clonotype originates from a man aged 18 to 35 who received the YFV17D yellow fever vaccine. The CDR3: CASSPSLGGHYGYTF. CDR3 bases: TGCGCCAGCAGCCCCTCCCTAGGGGGCCACTATGGCTACACCTTC. The whole variable domain, filled in from reference TRBV5-1 and TRBJ1-2, reads KAGVTQTPRYLIKTRGQQVTLSCSPISGHRSVSWYQQTPGQGLQFLFEYFSETQRNKGNFPGRFSGRQFSNSRSEMNVSTLELGDSALYLCASSPSLGGHYGYTFGSGTRLTVV.